This TCR beta chain was recorded in a study of T-cell memory formation after mild COVID-19. Study-level points and caveats: Cross-reactive memory seemingly joined, as some responding clones were found in pre-infection memory.

Concerning this clonotype: Its specificity is unknown.

The CDR3 spans 16 residues. CDR1 and CDR2 from the germline V gene are SGHVS and FNYEAQ. The V gene lost 2 bases and the J gene lost 4 bases, with 14 bases spanning the gap. TCRdb re-analysed the 5' RACE reads in MiXCR, keeping a single row per CDR3 protein. Among under 650,000 distinct CDR3 sequences listed, approximately 18% were seen once. Sequencing used PBMCs or a T cell subset sorted from them (not recorded which). The J gene is TRBJ2-2, the V gene TRBV7-6; D is perhaps TRBD1 or TRBD2 (5 bases each). The receptor was derived from an adult woman who had mild COVID-19 (a few samples of this study predate the infection). Cell type and time point are not known. The CDR3 region has the DNA TGTGCCAGCAGCTTAATTGGGGGTGCGGTCACCGGGGAGCTGTTTTTT. This gives the protein CASSLIGGAVTGELFF.